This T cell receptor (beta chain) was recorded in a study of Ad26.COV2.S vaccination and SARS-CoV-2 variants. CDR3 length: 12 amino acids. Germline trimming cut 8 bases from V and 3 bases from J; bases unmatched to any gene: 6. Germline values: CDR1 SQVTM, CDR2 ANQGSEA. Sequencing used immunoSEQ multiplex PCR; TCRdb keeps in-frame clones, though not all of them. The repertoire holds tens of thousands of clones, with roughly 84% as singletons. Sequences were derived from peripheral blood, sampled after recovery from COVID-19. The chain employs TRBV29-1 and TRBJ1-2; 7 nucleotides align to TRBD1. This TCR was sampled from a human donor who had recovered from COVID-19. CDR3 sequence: CSTQTGDYGYTF. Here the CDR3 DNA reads TGCAGCACCCAAACAGGGGACTATGGCTACACCTTC.